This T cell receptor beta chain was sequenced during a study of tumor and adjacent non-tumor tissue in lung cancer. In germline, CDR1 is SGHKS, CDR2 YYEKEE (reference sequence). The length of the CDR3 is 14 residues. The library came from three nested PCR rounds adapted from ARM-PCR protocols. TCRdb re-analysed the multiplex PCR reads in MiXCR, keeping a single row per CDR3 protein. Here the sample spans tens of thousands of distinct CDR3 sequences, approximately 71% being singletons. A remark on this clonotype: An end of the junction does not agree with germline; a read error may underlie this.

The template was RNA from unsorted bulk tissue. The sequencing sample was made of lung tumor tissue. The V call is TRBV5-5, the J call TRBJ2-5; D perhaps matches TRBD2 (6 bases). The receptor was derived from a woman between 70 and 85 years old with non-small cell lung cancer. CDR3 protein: CASSSGSAQETQYF. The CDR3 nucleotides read TGCGCCAGCAGCTCCGGGAGTGCGCAAGAGACCCAGTACTTC.